A single sample gave rise to the 5 T cell receptor beta chains below, sequenced in a study of cytomegalovirus exposure and HLA in healthy donors. It was with 60 Vbeta and 13 Jbeta primers that the PCR ran. Profiled with immunoSEQ multiplex PCR; TCRdb holds only in-frame clones, not every one. The sample yields about 89,000 clones, about 80% seen once. The specimen sequenced was PBMCs. These receptors all stem from a male donor in good health and CMV-seronegative.

The chain combines TRBV6-6 with TRBJ1-5; 7 bases fit TRBD1. The germline V gene encodes CDR1 MNHNY and CDR2 SVGAGI (reference sequence). CDR3 size: 14 residues. The V gene end was trimmed by 7 bases and the J gene end by 1 base; junction bases not matched to a gene: 4. CDR3 DNA: TGTGCCAGCACCGACAGGGTAAGCAATCAGCCCCAGCATTTT. Encoded protein: CASTDRVSNQPQHF.

The V call is TRBV28, the J call TRBJ1-1; 9 positions match TRBD1. The CDR3 totals 12 residues. Germline CDR1 is MDHEN and CDR2 is SYDVKM. The V and J ends lost 5 bases and 7 bases, in that order; junction bases with no gene match: 2. This CDR3 is CASSPDRGEAFF. In DNA form, the CDR3 reads TGTGCCAGCAGTCCGGACAGGGGTGAAGCTTTCTTT. The full variable domain, its missing parts supplied by reference TRBV28 and TRBJ1-1, is DVKVTQSSRYLVKRTGEKVFLECVQDMDHENMFWYRQDPGLGLRLIYFSYDVKMKEKGDIPEGYSVSREKKERFSLILESASTNQTSMYLCASSPDRGEAFFGQGTRLTVV.

J is TRBJ1-1 and V is TRBV28, with a weak D call TRBD1 (6 bases). Germline V gene lookup returns CDR1 MDHEN and CDR2 SYDVKM. The CDR3 is made up of 18 amino acids. Trimming took off 6 bases at V and 1 base at J, with 24 bases between the two ends. The CDR3 DNA reads TGTGCCAGCAGCCTCCTAACAACAGGGTTAGTCGAGAACACTGAAGCTTTCTTT. The encoded protein is CASSLLTTGLVENTEAFF.

This sequence joins TRBV4-1 and TRBJ2-3, with 10 positions matching TRBD2. CDR1 is MGHRA, CDR2 YSYEKL, per germline. J lost 0 bases, V lost 3 bases, and 3 bases had no gene match. This CDR3 has 16 residues. The CDR3 bases are TGCGCCAGCAGCCAGGCTAGCGGGGGTAGCACAGATACGCAGTATTTT. Protein product: CASSQASGGSTDTQYF.

The rearrangement links TRBV19 to TRBJ2-2; D is unresolved. Trimming pared 1 base from V and 1 base from J, leaving 10 bases between. Germline V CDR1 and CDR2: LNHDA, SQIVND (reference sequence). The CDR3 consists of 16 residues. CDR3 in amino acids: CASSIVAVLNTGELFF. CDR3 sequence (DNA): TGTGCCAGTAGTATAGTGGCAGTGCTGAACACCGGGGAGCTGTTTTTT.